These 14 T cell receptor beta chains were sequenced from one sample in a study of early T cells in non-severe SARS-CoV-2 infection. Via MiXCR, TCRdb re-called the 5' RACE reads, giving one row per CDR3 protein. The sample carries 55,000 to 75,000 distinct CDR3 sequences, about 8.4% recorded once. Sequenced: whole blood. Receptors originate from an adult who was a healthcare worker with PCR-confirmed SARS-CoV-2 infection or an uninfected control (not recorded which).

The table lists this clonotype with many counts. The chain is built from TRBV27 and TRBJ2-3, with no clear D. The CDR3 consists of 14 residues. CDR1 and CDR2 (germline): MNHEY, SMNVEV (reference sequence). V gave up 5 bases and J gave up 0 bases, with 9 bases separating them. In nucleotides, the CDR3 is TGTGCCAGCAGTCCCTTCGGGAGCACAGATACGCAGTATTTT. It yields the protein CASSPFGSTDTQYF.

CDR3 amino acids: CASSQDRTRYGELFF. CDR3 in DNA: TGCGCCAGCAGCCAAGATCGAACGAGATACGGGGAGCTGTTTTTT. J is TRBJ2-2 and V is TRBV4-1; D unclear. The ends were cut back, 0 bases at V and 7 bases at J, with 12 bases in the middle. There are 15 residues in the CDR3. CDR1 is MGHRA and CDR2 is YSYEKL in the germline V gene.

The rearrangement links TRBV7-8 to TRBJ2-7, with 7 bases identical to TRBD1. Germline V gives CDR1 SGHVS, CDR2 FQNEAQ. This CDR3 is built from 13 residues. Trimming cost V 5 bases and J 3 bases; bases outside gene matches: 4. The CDR3 DNA sequence: TGTGCCAGCAGCCGGGACAGTTACTACGAGCAGTACTTC. This encodes CASSRDSYYEQYF. The complete variable domain, with remaining parts taken from reference TRBV7-8 and TRBJ2-7, reads GAGVSQSPRYKVAKRGQDVALRCDPISGHVSLFWYQQALGQGPEFLTYFQNEAQLDKSGLPSDRFFAERPEGSVSTLKIQRTQQEDSAVYLCASSRDSYYEQYFGPGTRLTVT.

This clonotype was seen ten or more times. This chain joins TRBV27 and TRBJ1-1; the D is unclear. Germline V gene lookup returns CDR1 MNHEY and CDR2 SMNVEV (reference sequence). The CDR3 runs 14 residues. V was clipped by 4 bases and J by 1 base, with 10 bases between them. Here the CDR3 DNA reads TGTGCCAGCAGTTCGCGACACACGAACACTGAAGCTTTCTTT. Translation gives CASSSRHTNTEAFF.

This clonotype was seen ten or more times. This rearrangement joins TRBV12-3 or TRBV12-4 to TRBJ2-7; the D gene is possibly TRBD2 (5 bases). The CDR3 extends over 12 amino acids. The ends were cut back, 5 bases at V and 0 bases at J, with 5 bases in the middle. CDR3 DNA sequence: TGTGCCAGCAGTCGGGACTCCTACGAGCAGTACTTC. Protein sequence: CASSRDSYEQYF.

This clonotype was counted ten times or more. The chain recombines TRBV19 with TRBJ2-5; TRBD1 is a possible D gene (6 bases). The ends were cut back, 6 bases at V and 0 bases at J, with 17 bases in the middle. Germline loops: CDR1 LNHDA, CDR2 SQIVND (reference sequence). The CDR3 length is 16 residues. The CDR3 coding sequence is TGTGCCAGTAGCACAAGGACAGATTCCTACCAAGAGACCCAGTACTTC. Its protein product is CASSTRTDSYQETQYF.

In this sample, this clonotype turned up a few times. This rearrangement joins TRBV12-3 or TRBV12-4 to TRBJ2-7; D is possibly TRBD2 (6 bases). The CDR3 is 14 amino acids. V lost 6 bases to trimming and J lost 0 bases, with 12 bases between them. The CDR3 loop is CASRSSDSSYEQYF. The CDR3 DNA follows: TGTGCCAGCAGGTCTAGCGACTCCTCCTACGAGCAGTACTTC.

This clonotype has ten or more counts. The V gene is TRBV20-1, the J gene TRBJ2-1, with D perhaps TRBD2 (5 bases). Germline V gene lookup returns CDR1 DFQATT and CDR2 SNEGSKA (reference sequence). This CDR3 spans 15 amino acids. The V and J ends lost 0 bases and 5 bases respectively, with 14 bases between them. DNA for the CDR3: TGCAGTGCTAGAGATCGACTAAGCGCCGACAATGAGCAGTTCTTC. Its translation is CSARDRLSADNEQFF.

The table lists this clonotype with many counts. The V gene is TRBV28, the J gene TRBJ2-7, with 7 bases matching TRBD1. The V segment lost 4 bases and the J segment 0 bases; nucleotides outside the gene matches: 6. The CDR3 totals 15 residues. The V gene's germline CDR1 is MDHEN and CDR2 SYDVKM. CDR3 loop: CASSSSGTDSYEQYF. In DNA form, the CDR3 reads TGTGCCAGCAGTTCCTCCGGGACAGACTCCTACGAGCAGTACTTC.

The chain is built from TRBV5-1 and TRBJ2-5, with 7 bases that match TRBD2. V trimming: 2 bases; J trimming: 1 base; junction bases outside the gene matches: 5. The germline V gene encodes CDR1 SGHRS and CDR2 YFSETQ. The CDR3 has 15 amino acids. For the CDR3, the DNA is TGCGCCAGCAGCTTATCTAGCGGTAGCCAAGAGACCCAGTACTTC. This encodes CASSLSSGSQETQYF. The variable domain in full, completed from reference TRBV5-1 and TRBJ2-5, reads KAGVTQTPRYLIKTRGQQVTLSCSPISGHRSVSWYQQTPGQGLQFLFEYFSETQRNKGNFPGRFSGRQFSNSRSEMNVSTLELGDSALYLCASSLSSGSQETQYFGPGTRLLVL.

This clonotype was seen at least ten times. In DNA form, the CDR3 reads TGTGCCAGCAGTGACTCTGGGGGTCGCCGCGACTATGGCTACACCTTC. Translating gives CASSDSGGRRDYGYTF. The chain joins TRBV25-1 to TRBJ1-2; possible D gene TRBD1, 5 bases. CDR1 is MGHDK, CDR2 SYGVNS, per germline. The V end was cut by 3 bases, the J end by 3 bases, with 17 bases between. The CDR3 is 16 residues long.

This sequence joins TRBV7-9 and TRBJ2-7; 8 bases match TRBD1. This CDR3 is 15 amino acids long. Germline CDR1 reads SEHNR; CDR2 reads FQNEAQ (reference sequence). J lost 0 bases, V lost 5 bases, and 6 bases had no gene match. The CDR3 sequence: CASSPWTGSSYEQYF. The CDR3 nucleotides read TGTGCCAGCAGCCCCTGGACAGGGAGCTCCTACGAGCAGTACTTC.

This clonotype occurred a few times. This chain joins TRBV30 and TRBJ2-2; D gene uncertain. CDR3 length equals 14 residues. CDR1 and CDR2 (germline): GTSNPN, SVGIG (reference sequence). The V and J ends lost 3 bases and 0 bases respectively, with 8 bases between them. The CDR3 reads CAWRLHTNTGELFF. The CDR3 DNA is TGTGCCTGGAGGCTACACACGAACACCGGGGAGCTGTTTTTT.

This clonotype was counted ten times or more. This rearrangement joins TRBV7-2 to TRBJ1-1, with TRBD1 as a possible D gene (5 bases). Trimming took 2 bases from V and 5 from J, leaving 12 bases between them. CDR3 length equals 14 residues. From germline, CDR1 is SGHTA and CDR2 FQGNSA. The CDR3 sequence: CASSLNGGRTEAFF. The CDR3 DNA follows: TGTGCCAGCAGCTTAAATGGGGGAAGGACTGAAGCTTTCTTT.